The rows below give T cell receptor beta chains drawn from one sample of a study of beta chain features in type 1 diabetes. Libraries were prepared by immunoSEQ multiplex PCR; TCRdb keeps only in-frame clonotypes and omits some of them. The profile covers under 200,000 clones, with 6.5% to 8.5% appearing a single time and under 0.65% taken by the ten largest. The sequencing sample was made of central memory CD4+ T cells from blood. The receptors shown here come from a woman younger than 30 with type 1 diabetes. CDR3s include the opening cysteine and the closing phenylalanine or tryptophan. The D gene is left open where the match is weak. Clone size is stated in some rows and not others, as once, few, many or a class when expanded.

D gene | J gene | V gene | clone size | CDR3 protein
TRBD1 | TRBJ1-5 | TRBV4-3 | many | CASSQDPDRAYQHF
NA | TRBJ2-7 | TRBV30 | many | CAWSRDWSSYEQYF
NA | TRBJ2-4 | TRBV6-6 | NA | CASGGALAKNIQYF
NA | TRBJ2-7 | TRBV5-1 | NA | CASSFERGAPGEQYF
NA | TRBJ2-7 | TRBV19 | NA | CASSVRVDTYSYEQYF
NA | TRBJ1-2 | TRBV4-3 | NA | CASSQGQNYGYTF
NA | TRBJ1-4 | TRBV18 | NA | CASSPNSVNEKLFF
NA | TRBJ2-5 | TRBV6-1 | few | CASRGGGSGETQYF
NA | TRBJ1-5 | TRBV15 | NA | CATSRERLGRGQPQHF
NA | TRBJ2-7 | TRBV5-6 | few | CASSLTGGGFYEQYF